This T cell receptor beta chain appears in the sequencing data of a study of shared clonotypes between healthy human individuals. The study, taken as a whole, reports: In having few donors, the study represented limited genetic and exposure-history diversity.

CDR1 SGHTA and CDR2 FQGNSA come from the germline V gene. The junction had 3 bases not matched to a gene; V was cut back by 6 bases and J by 0 bases. CDR3 size: 14 residues. To note about this clone: Its antigen is not identified.

On sorted subsets, replicate PCRs used approximately 200 ng DNA, or tens of thousands of T cell genomes. Repertoires were generated with immunoSEQ multiplex PCR, while TCRdb's copy carries only in-frame clones and drops some. The sample lists a few million clones, 90% to 95% seen once, with under 0.45% in the top ten. The origin of this receptor is a man younger than 30 in good health. Some clones in this sample may be carry-over from other donors' samples. Sample: naive CD4+ T cells from PBMCs. Subset denoted: CD45RA+ positively selected. This chain links TRBV7-2 with TRBJ2-3; 7 positions agree with TRBD2. The CDR3 nucleotides are TGTGCCAGCAGACCGGGGGGAAGCACAGATACGCAGTATTTT. This codes for CASRPGGSTDTQYF. Using reference TRBV7-2 and TRBJ2-3 for the parts outside the CDR3, the full variable domain is GAGVSQSPSNKVTEKGKDVELRCDPISGHTALYWYRQSLGQGLEFLIYFQGNSAPDKSGLPSDRFSAERTGGSVSTLTIQRTQQEDSAVYLCASRPGGSTDTQYFGPGTRLTVL.